The 27 T cell receptor beta chains below were found in one sample sequenced in a study of T cell responses to AZD1222 COVID-19 vaccine. Clones were read by immunoSEQ multiplex PCR, and TCRdb kept only the in-frame ones, dropping some. The repertoire consists of 75,000 to 100,000 clones, with 85% to 90% occurring once and the leading ten covering roughly 25%. Sample: peripheral blood, taken on day 0 of AZD1222 vaccination. The receptors were gathered from an adult in good health.

The V and J genes are TRBV4-3 and TRBJ2-1, with D unclear. V was shortened by 5 bases and J by 8 bases, with 13 bases between the two germline ends. CDR1 is LGHNA, CDR2 YSLEER, per germline. The CDR3 covers 13 residues. The CDR3 bases are TGCGCCAGCAGCTCACGACAAACCTATGAGCAGTTCTTC. Encoded protein: CASSSRQTYEQFF.

This chain uses TRBV27 with TRBJ2-7; D is perhaps TRBD1 (6 bases). CDR1 and CDR2 from the germline V gene are MNHEY and SMNVEV (reference sequence). The CDR3 spans 14 residues. The germline V and J ends were trimmed by 5 bases and 4 bases, with 15 bases remaining between them. The CDR3 region is CASSLPGQPYEQYF. The CDR3 DNA reads TGTGCCAGCAGTCTTCCGGGACAACCTTACGAGCAGTACTTC.

This chain joins TRBV2 and TRBJ1-5; maybe TRBD1 (5 bases). The CDR3 consists of 18 residues. Deletions cut 5 bases from V and 0 bases from J, with 20 bases between. CDR1 is SNHLY, CDR2 FYNNEI, per germline. The CDR3 region is CASSIGAGRGFSNQPQHF. CDR3 DNA sequence: TGTGCCAGCAGTATTGGGGCGGGCAGAGGGTTTAGCAATCAGCCCCAGCATTTT.

This clone has a single count. The chain employs TRBV3-1 (or the pseudogene TRBV3-2) and TRBJ1-4, with D perhaps TRBD1 (6 bases). CDR1 and CDR2 from the germline V gene are LGHDT and YNNKEL (reference sequence). V dropped 3 bases and J dropped 8 bases, with 19 bases sitting between them. The CDR3 runs 16 residues. DNA for the CDR3: TGTGCCAGCAGCCAGCGGCAGGGGCCCGTAGGAGAAAAACTGTTTTTT. Residues: CASSQRQGPVGEKLFF.

V and J are TRBV5-1 and TRBJ2-7; 11 nucleotides agree with TRBD2. The CDR3 is 16 residues long. From germline, CDR1 is SGHRS and CDR2 YFSETQ. J was trimmed by 2 bases and V by 4 bases; bases with no gene match: 8. Written as DNA, the CDR3 is TGCGCCAGCAGCCCCCTGGGACTAGCGGAGGCCTACGAGCAGTACTTC. Translating it yields CASSPLGLAEAYEQYF.

V usage is TRBV9 and J usage is TRBJ1-5; D call uncertain. Germline loops: CDR1 SGDLS, CDR2 YYNGEE. This CDR3 is built from 13 residues. The V and J ends lost 0 bases and 3 bases respectively, with 4 bases between them. The CDR3 coding sequence is TGTGCCAGCAGCGTAGAACCCAATCAGCCCCAGCATTTT. As protein: CASSVEPNQPQHF.

CDR3 residues: CASSLFGSLETQYF. The CDR3 DNA reads TGTGCCAGCAGCTTATTCGGGAGCTTGGAGACCCAGTACTTC. V is TRBV13 and J is TRBJ2-5, with a possible D match to TRBD2 (6 bases). Per germline, CDR1 PRHDT and CDR2 FYEKMQ (reference sequence). The V gene lost 2 bases and the J gene lost 5 bases, with 12 bases spanning the gap. This CDR3 comprises 14 residues.

The genes are TRBV19 and TRBJ1-1; TRBD1 aligns across 8 bases. The CDR3 length is 13 residues. V gave up 4 bases and J gave up 6 bases; unmatched junction bases: 4. CDR1 and CDR2 from the germline V gene are LNHDA and SQIVND (reference sequence). The CDR3 protein is CASSTGQGPEAFF. The CDR3 DNA is TGTGCCAGTAGTACAGGACAGGGTCCTGAAGCTTTCTTT. The complete variable domain, with remaining parts taken from reference TRBV19 and TRBJ1-1, reads DGGITQSPKYLFRKEGQNVTLSCEQNLNHDAMYWYRQDPGQGLRLIYYSQIVNDFQKGDIAEGYSVSREKKESFPLTVTSAQKNPTAFYLCASSTGQGPEAFFGQGTRLTVV.

The rearrangement joins TRBV7-2 to TRBJ2-1, with 10 bases matching TRBD2. The CDR3 loop spans 18 amino acids. V gave up 1 base and J gave up 3 bases; unmatched junction bases: 9. The germline gives CDR1 SGHTA, CDR2 FQGNSA. The CDR3 here is CASSLVRLTSGIYNEQFF. DNA for the CDR3: TGTGCCAGCAGCTTAGTCAGGCTCACTAGCGGGATCTACAATGAGCAGTTCTTC.

The chain carries TRBV29-1 and TRBJ2-7; D remains unclear. The V gene's germline CDR1 is SQVTM and CDR2 ANQGSEA. The CDR3 loop spans 12 amino acids. V shed 3 bases and J shed 2 bases, with 8 bases lying between them. This CDR3 reads CSVEAGAYEQYF. The CDR3 DNA reads TGCAGCGTTGAGGCAGGTGCCTACGAGCAGTACTTC.

The rearrangement uses TRBV5-4 and TRBJ1-1; D ambiguous. Germline V gene sequence: CDR1 SGHNT, CDR2 YYREEE (reference sequence). V was pared by 0 bases and J by 4 bases, with 10 bases between. The CDR3 has 14 amino acids. The CDR3 nucleotides are TGTGCCAGCAGCTTGGAACGGGCTGGCACTGAAGCTTTCTTT. Translation gives CASSLERAGTEAFF.

The DNA for the CDR3 is TGTGCCAGCAGTGTGGGGAGGTGGGACACTGAAGCTTTCTTT. It encodes CASSVGRWDTEAFF. This chain joins TRBV2 and TRBJ1-1, with D unclear. The CDR3 has 14 amino acids. CDR1 is SNHLY and CDR2 is FYNNEI in the germline V gene. Trimming left V 4 bases short and J 3 bases short, with 12 bases between.

This clone occurred a few times. The genes are TRBV7-3 and TRBJ1-2; D might be TRBD1 (6 bases). Germline V gives CDR1 SGHTA, CDR2 FQGTGA. With 0 bases removed from V and 10 bases from J, the gap between germline ends came to 12 bases. This CDR3 has 13 residues. The CDR3 sequence is CASSLTGQPSYTF. CDR3 DNA sequence: TGTGCCAGCAGCTTAACTGGACAGCCCTCCTACACCTTC.

This chain uses TRBV27 with TRBJ2-7; TRBD1 aligns across 9 bases. The CDR3 runs to 15 residues. V lost 3 bases, J lost 7 bases, and 10 bases stayed unmatched. CDR1 is MNHEY, CDR2 SMNVEV, per germline (reference sequence). The CDR3: CASSLDRGPLREQYF. The CDR3 DNA reads as TGTGCCAGCAGTTTGGACAGGGGTCCTCTGAGGGAGCAGTACTTC.

J is TRBJ2-2 and V is TRBV7-9; TRBD2 matches 8 bases. Per germline, CDR1 SEHNR and CDR2 FQNEAQ (reference sequence). V was pared by 8 bases and J by 4 bases, with 6 bases of the junction left unmatched. CDR3 length: 14 amino acids. The CDR3: CASRGGRFTGELFF. The CDR3 coding sequence is TGTGCCAGCCGGGGGGGCCGGTTCACCGGGGAGCTGTTTTTT.

This clone was observed a handful of times. The sample has other DNA sequences that encode this CDR3 too. The rearrangement uses TRBV7-2 and TRBJ1-3; D ambiguous. V was clipped by 3 bases and J by 1 base, with 4 bases between them. CDR1 is SGHTA, CDR2 FQGNSA, per germline. The CDR3 totals 13 residues. CDR3 residues: CASSLGSGNTIYF. CDR3 sequence (DNA): TGTGCCAGCAGCTTGGGGTCTGGAAACACCATATATTTT.

The chain couples TRBV9 to TRBJ1-2; TRBD1 matches at 7 bases. This CDR3 comprises 18 residues. V lost 4 bases to trimming and J lost 8 bases; unmatched junction nucleotides: 23. CDR1 is SGDLS and CDR2 is YYNGEE in the germline V gene. CDR3 nucleotide sequence: TGTGCCAGCAGCCCACGTAGGGGAGGGGGCGATGGGGCGATCGGCTACACCTTC. Translating gives CASSPRRGGGDGAIGYTF.

This chain connects TRBV6-5 to TRBJ2-7, with 10 positions matching TRBD1. The junction had 3 bases not matched to a gene; V was cut back by 6 bases and J by 7 bases. Germline-derived CDR1 and CDR2 are MNHEY and SVGAGI. This CDR3 is 12 amino acids long. The CDR3 loop reads CASSRTGGEQYF. CDR3 DNA sequence: TGTGCCAGCAGCCGGACAGGGGGGGAGCAGTACTTC.

Here the CDR3 DNA reads TGTGCCAGCAGCCCTGGGGGTAGCGCCTTCTACGAGCAGTACTTC. Its translation: CASSPGGSAFYEQYF. The gene calls are TRBV7-2 and TRBJ2-7; D may be TRBD1 or TRBD2 (5 bases each). Trimming pared 5 bases from V and 3 bases from J, leaving 17 bases between. CDR1 and CDR2 from the germline V gene are SGHTA and FQGNSA. The CDR3 covers 15 residues. Combining the CDR3 with reference TRBV7-2 and TRBJ2-7 gives the whole variable domain GAGVSQSPSNKVTEKGKDVELRCDPISGHTALYWYRQSLGQGLEFLIYFQGNSAPDKSGLPSDRFSAERTGGSVSTLTIQRTQQEDSAVYLCASSPGGSAFYEQYFGPGTRLTVT.

Points on this clone: At one of its ends the junction is not consistent with the germline gene, which may arise from a read error. The chain carries TRBV7-7 and TRBJ2-1; D is undetermined. Germline V lookup: CDR1 SSHAT, CDR2 FNYEAQ (reference sequence). The CDR3 has 15 residues. This CDR3 is CASSSGSSSYNEQFF. Here the CDR3 DNA reads TGTGCTAGCAGCTCCGGGTCCAGCTCCTACAATGAGCAGTTCTTC.

This sequence joins TRBV25-1 and TRBJ1-2; possible D gene TRBD1, 6 bases. The CDR3 extends over 14 amino acids. V gave up 3 bases and J gave up 2 bases, with 10 bases separating them. Germline V lookup: CDR1 MGHDK, CDR2 SYGVNS. This chain's CDR3 is CASSDFGQNYGYTF. CDR3 in DNA: TGTGCCAGCAGTGACTTCGGACAGAACTATGGCTACACCTTC.

V usage is TRBV20-1 and J usage is TRBJ1-2, with D possibly matching TRBD1 (5 bases). V lost 3 bases and J lost 4, with 12 bases in between. CDR1 and CDR2 from the germline V gene are DFQATT and SNEGSKA (reference sequence). CDR3 length: 13 amino acids. The CDR3 coding sequence is TGCAGTGCTAGTTTGGGACTCTCCTATGGCTACACCTTC. Translation: CSASLGLSYGYTF.

V is TRBV6-2 or TRBV6-3 and J is TRBJ2-5; TRBD1 might be the D (5 bases). The ends were cut back, 0 bases at V and 5 bases at J, with 13 bases in the middle. The germline V gene has CDR1 MNHEY and CDR2 SVGEGT. This CDR3 spans 15 amino acids. The DNA of the CDR3 is TGTGCCAGCAGTTACTCGTCGCAGGGTTCGGAGACCCAGTACTTC. It encodes CASSYSSQGSETQYF.

Regarding this clone: One end of the junction fails to match germline, which may point to a read error. The chain combines TRBV7-3 with TRBJ2-1; 7 bases align to TRBD2. The CDR3 loop spans 12 amino acids. The V gene's germline CDR1 is SGHTA and CDR2 FQGTGA. The CDR3 bases are TGTGCCAGCAGCTTAGGGCGGGAGAAATTGGTCTTC. As protein: CASSLGREKLVF.

Here the CDR3 reads CASSQGQFASRSNEQFF. In DNA, the CDR3 is TGCGCCAGCAGCCAAGGTCAGTTTGCTAGCCGCTCCAATGAGCAGTTCTTC. V and J are TRBV4-3 and TRBJ2-1; weak D call: TRBD2 (5 bases). V dropped 1 base and J dropped 6 bases, with 19 bases sitting between them. Germline V CDR1 and CDR2: LGHNA, YSLEER. This CDR3 is 17 amino acids long.

This sequence joins TRBV28 and TRBJ1-2; D ambiguous. The CDR3 sequence is 11 residues long. Germline V gives CDR1 MDHEN, CDR2 SYDVKM. Trimming shortened V by 5 bases and J by 6 bases, and 7 bases separated the two germline ends. This chain's CDR3 is CASSTHDGYTF. CDR3 DNA sequence: TGTGCCAGCAGTACACATGATGGCTACACCTTC.

The V gene is TRBV7-2, the J gene TRBJ1-4, with TRBD1 matching over 8 bases. Germline CDR1 is SGHTA and CDR2 is FQGNSA. The CDR3 is 14 amino acids. J lost 5 bases, V lost 3 bases, and 2 bases had no gene match. CDR3 bases: TGTGCCAGCAGCTTCCGGGACAGGAATGAAAAACTGTTTTTT. Its translation is CASSFRDRNEKLFF. The full variable domain, with the rest looked up from reference TRBV7-2 and TRBJ1-4, is GAGVSQSPSNKVTEKGKDVELRCDPISGHTALYWYRQSLGQGLEFLIYFQGNSAPDKSGLPSDRFSAERTGGSVSTLTIQRTQQEDSAVYLCASSFRDRNEKLFFGSGTQLSVL.